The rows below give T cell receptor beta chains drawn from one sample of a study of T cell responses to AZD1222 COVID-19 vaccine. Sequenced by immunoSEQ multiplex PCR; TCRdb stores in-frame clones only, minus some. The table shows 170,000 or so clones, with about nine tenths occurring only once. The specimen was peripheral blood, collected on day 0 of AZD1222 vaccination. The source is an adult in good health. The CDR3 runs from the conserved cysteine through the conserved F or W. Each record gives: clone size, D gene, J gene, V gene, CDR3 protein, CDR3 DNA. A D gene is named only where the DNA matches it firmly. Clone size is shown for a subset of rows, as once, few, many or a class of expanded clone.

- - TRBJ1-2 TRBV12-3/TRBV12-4 CASSLRPGYGYTF TGTGCCAGCAGTTTAAGGCCCGGATATGGCTACACCTTC
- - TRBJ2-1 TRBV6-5 CASSYSRQGRDEQFF TGTGCCAGCAGTTACTCCCGGCAGGGGAGGGATGAGCAGTTCTTC
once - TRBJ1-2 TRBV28 CASSLPGGSPYGYTF TGTGCCAGCAGTTTACCCGGGGGCTCACCCTATGGCTACACCTTC
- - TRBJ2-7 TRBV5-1 CASSLEARGIHEQYF TGCGCCAGCAGCTTAGAGGCCAGGGGTATCCACGAGCAGTACTTC
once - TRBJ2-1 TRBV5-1 CASRSHGGPPYNEQFF TGCGCCAGCCGCTCCCACGGCGGCCCACCGTACAATGAGCAGTTCTTC
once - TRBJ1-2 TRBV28 CASSDPQQNYGYTF TGTGCCAGCAGCGACCCCCAGCAAAACTATGGCTACACCTTC
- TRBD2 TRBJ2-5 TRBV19 CASSRTSGVPYQETQYF TGTGCCAGTAGTCGTACTAGCGGGGTGCCCTACCAAGAGACCCAGTACTTC
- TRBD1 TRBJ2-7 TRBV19 CASCRGQGRCEQYF TGTGCCAGTTGTAGGGGACAGGGGCGGTGCGAGCAGTACTTC
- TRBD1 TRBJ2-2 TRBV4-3 CASSQEPGGVVTGELFF TGCGCCAGCAGCCAAGAGCCAGGGGGAGTTGTTACCGGGGAGCTGTTTTTT
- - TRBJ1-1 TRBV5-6 CASSSLDRPWEAFF TGTGCCAGCAGCTCATTGGACAGACCATGGGAAGCTTTCTTT
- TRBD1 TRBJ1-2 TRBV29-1 CSVAAGGFGGYTF TGCAGCGTTGCAGCAGGGGGCTTCGGTGGCTACACCTTC
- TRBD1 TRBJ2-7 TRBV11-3 CASSPPRQGSYEQYF TGTGCCAGCAGCCCTCCCAGACAGGGCTCCTACGAGCAGTACTTC
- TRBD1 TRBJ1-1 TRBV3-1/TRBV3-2 CASSQGYSGGRMNTEAFF TGTGCCAGCAGCCAAGGATATTCAGGGGGCCGCATGAACACTGAAGCTTTCTTT
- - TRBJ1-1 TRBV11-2 CASSGRTTPNTEAFF TGTGCCAGCAGCGGCCGGACTACCCCGAACACTGAAGCTTTCTTT
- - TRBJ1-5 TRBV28 CASSFEGQPQHF TGTGCCAGCAGTTTCGAGGGTCAGCCCCAGCATTTT
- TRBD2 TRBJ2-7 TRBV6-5 CASIAGGFIDEQYF TGTGCCAGCATTGCGGGGGGCTTTATAGACGAGCAGTACTTC
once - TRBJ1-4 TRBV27 CASSHGGFGEKLFF TGTGCCAGCAGCCATGGAGGATTTGGGGAAAAACTGTTTTTT
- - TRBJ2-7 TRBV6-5 CASMGTFNEQYF TGTGCCAGCATGGGGACATTTAACGAGCAGTACTTC
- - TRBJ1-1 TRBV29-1 CSVEVSGDNTEAFF TGCAGCGTTGAAGTATCCGGGGATAACACTGAAGCTTTCTTT
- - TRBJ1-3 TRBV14 CASSQTRNTIYF TGTGCCAGCAGCCAAACCAGAAACACCATATATTTT